These T cell receptor beta chains were read from a single sample in a study of T-cell memory formation after mild COVID-19. In TCRdb, the 5' RACE reads were re-called with MiXCR into one record per CDR3 protein. Counted here are almost 550,000 distinct CDR3 sequences, about a fifth occurring once; the ten biggest clones make up about 12%. Sequencing was done on a sample of PBMCs or a T cell subset sorted from them (not recorded which). The receptors here all came from an adult woman who had mild COVID-19 (a few samples of this study predate the infection). Cell type and time point are not known. Each CDR3 is given with its conserved first and last residue. The D gene is left open where the match is weak. Not every row has a clone size; where given, it reads once, few, many or a size class.

V gene	J gene	clone size	D gene	CDR3 protein	CDR3 DNA
TRBV7-2	TRBJ2-7	NA	TRBD1	CASSESTGYEQYF	TGTGCCAGCAGCGAGTCGACAGGGTACGAGCAGTACTTC
TRBV9	TRBJ1-1	few	NA	CASSPTTELNTEAFF	TGTGCCAGCAGCCCAACGACAGAGTTGAACACTGAAGCTTTCTTT
TRBV5-1	TRBJ2-7	NA	NA	CASSLSGEEQYF	TGCGCCAGCAGCTTATCGGGCGAGGAGCAGTACTTC
TRBV20-1	TRBJ2-2	few	TRBD1	CSATRDSSNTGELFF	TGCAGTGCTACTCGGGACAGCTCGAACACCGGGGAGCTGTTTTTT
TRBV29-1	TRBJ2-3	NA	NA	CSVEERRDTQYF	TGCAGCGTTGAAGAGAGACGGGATACGCAGTATTTT
TRBV29-1	TRBJ2-7	few	TRBD2	CSVERGSGNYEQYF	TGCAGCGTTGAACGCGGTAGCGGGAATTACGAGCAGTACTTC
TRBV30	TRBJ1-6	NA	NA	CAWSVRTGTYNSPLHF	TGTGCCTGGAGTGTAAGGACGGGGACTTATAATTCACCCCTCCACTTT
TRBV14	TRBJ1-2	NA	NA	CASSQVGGYGYTF	TGTGCCAGCAGCCAAGTGGGAGGCTATGGCTACACCTTC
TRBV6-5	TRBJ1-1	NA	NA	CASSPTWSWEAFF	TGTGCCAGCAGCCCAACATGGTCGTGGGAAGCTTTCTTT
TRBV9	TRBJ1-6	NA	TRBD1	CASSADRGPPDSPLHF	TGTGCCAGCAGCGCCGACAGGGGTCCGCCCGATTCACCCCTCCACTTT
TRBV5-1	TRBJ2-7	few	TRBD1	CASSRIGQGDEQYF	TGCGCCAGCAGCCGAATCGGACAGGGTGACGAGCAGTACTTC
TRBV5-1	TRBJ2-7	NA	NA	CASAAQGTSVYEQYF	TGCGCCAGCGCTGCGCAGGGGACTTCGGTCTACGAGCAGTACTTC
TRBV7-3	TRBJ2-3	few	NA	CASSLVQTSRGTQYF	TGTGCCAGCAGCTTGGTCCAAACCAGCCGTGGTACGCAGTATTTT
TRBV7-2	TRBJ2-2	NA	NA	CASSLVIWSTGELFF	TGTGCCAGCAGCTTAGTCATATGGTCCACCGGGGAGCTGTTTTTT
TRBV7-3	TRBJ2-3	NA	NA	CASSPPAGSVDTQYF	TGTGCCAGCAGCCCCCCGGCGGGGTCGGTAGATACGCAGTATTTT
TRBV7-2	TRBJ1-1	NA	NA	CASSLTKNTEAFF	TGTGCCAGCAGCTTAACGAAGAACACTGAAGCTTTCTTT
TRBV7-8	TRBJ2-7	NA	NA	CASSLELSGGFYEQYF	TGTGCCAGCAGCTTAGAGCTCTCGGGGGGCTTCTACGAGCAGTACTTC
TRBV5-1	TRBJ1-2	few	TRBD1	CASSSGGTVDF	TGCGCCAGCAGCTCAGGCGGGACAGTCGACTTC
TRBV25-1	TRBJ2-6	NA	NA	CASQGHLVSGANVLTF	TGTGCCAGCCAGGGACACCTAGTCTCTGGGGCCAACGTCCTGACTTTC
TRBV24-1	TRBJ2-1	NA	NA	CATSDFRIYNEQFF	TGTGCCACCAGTGATTTCCGGATATACAATGAGCAGTTCTTC
TRBV12-3/TRBV12-4	TRBJ2-7	NA	NA	CASSLFVSYEQYF	TGTGCCAGCAGTTTATTCGTCTCCTACGAGCAGTACTTC
TRBV6-2/TRBV6-3	TRBJ2-6	few	NA	CASSNRTRAYGANVLTF	TGTGCCAGCAGTAACCGGACGCGAGCGTACGGGGCCAACGTCCTGACTTTC
TRBV12-3/TRBV12-4	TRBJ2-1	few	NA	CASSSSRLGQFF	TGTGCCAGCAGTTCCTCCCGGTTGGGGCAGTTCTTC
TRBV27	TRBJ1-1	NA	TRBD1	CASSLSGGLVSRDTEAFF	TGTGCCAGCAGTTTATCAGGGGGCCTTGTTTCTAGGGACACTGAAGCTTTCTTT